This T cell receptor beta chain came from a study of shared clonotypes between healthy human individuals. V shed 3 bases and J 5 bases; nucleotides not matched to a gene: 15. Looked up from germline, CDR1 is SGHDT and CDR2 is YYEEEE. The CDR3 length is 17 residues. CD8 cells classed as naive were CD45RO-negative and positively selected for CCR7, excluding terminally differentiated effector memory CD45RA+ cells. Sequenced by immunoSEQ multiplex PCR; TCRdb stores in-frame clones only, minus some. The table shows approximately 2,000,000 clones, with about 93% occurring only once. The TCR comes from a man between 18 and 35 years old in good health. Some clones in this sample may be carry-over from other donors' samples. The sample comprised naive CD8+ T cells from PBMCs. The chain uses TRBV5-6 and TRBJ2-7; 9 nucleotides align to TRBD2. This CDR3 is CASSSRLAELGGDEQYF. The CDR3 DNA sequence: TGTGCCAGCAGCTCCCGACTAGCGGAACTGGGGGGGGACGAGCAGTACTTC.